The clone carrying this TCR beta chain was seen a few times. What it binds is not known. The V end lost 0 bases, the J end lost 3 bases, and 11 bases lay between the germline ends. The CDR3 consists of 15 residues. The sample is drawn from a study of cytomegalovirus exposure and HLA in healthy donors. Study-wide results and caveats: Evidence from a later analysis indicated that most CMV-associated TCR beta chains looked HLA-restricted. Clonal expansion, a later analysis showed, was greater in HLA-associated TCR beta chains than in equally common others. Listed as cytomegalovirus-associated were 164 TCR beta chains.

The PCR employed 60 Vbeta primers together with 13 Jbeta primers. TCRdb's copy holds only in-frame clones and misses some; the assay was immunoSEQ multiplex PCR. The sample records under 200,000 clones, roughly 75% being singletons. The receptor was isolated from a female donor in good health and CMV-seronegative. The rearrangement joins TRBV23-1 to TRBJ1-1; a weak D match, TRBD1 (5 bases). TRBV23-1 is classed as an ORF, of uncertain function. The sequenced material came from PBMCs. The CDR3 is CASSQSWAGHTEAFF. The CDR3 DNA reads TGCGCCAGCAGTCAATCGTGGGCGGGACACACTGAAGCTTTCTTT.